This T cell receptor beta chain was sequenced during a study of blood T cell repertoires in COVID-19. Study-wide background: COVID-19 samples, acute and convalescent, were from the United States, Italy and Spain. The cDNA or gDNA used as material had been derived from T cells, B-cell-depleted T cells, or PBMCs.

The V end was cut by 0 bases, the J end by 2 bases, with 14 bases between. The germline CDR1 and CDR2 sequences are KGHSH and LQKENI. The CDR3 runs to 16 residues. In the authors' methods: Quantification of nucleated cells was approximated via reference gene primer amplification. Profiled with immunoSEQ multiplex PCR; TCRdb holds only in-frame clones, not every one. The D gene and trimming were derived from the DNA, and the V and J assignments and clone size from that table. Seen here are under 110,000 clones, more than 75% observed once, and the top ten hold approximately 10%. The rearrangement uses TRBV18 and TRBJ2-7; D is possibly TRBD1 (7 bases). The sequencing sample was made of peripheral blood. The TCR comes from a woman in her twenties or thirties with acute or convalescent COVID-19. CDR3 nucleotide sequence: TGTGCCAGCTCACCACCGTCGGGCAGGGGGGCCTACGAGCAGTACTTC. As protein: CASSPPSGRGAYEQYF. The whole variable domain, remainder taken from reference TRBV18 and TRBJ2-7, is NAGVMQNPRHLVRRRGQEARLRCSPMKGHSHVYWYRQLPEEGLKFMVYLQKENIIDESGMPKERFSAEFPKEGPSILRIQQVVRGDSAAYFCASSPPSGRGAYEQYFGPGTRLTVT.